This T cell receptor (beta chain) was identified in a study of regulatory T cells in long-lasting Graves disease listed by TCRdb under 2021. For context, the study as a whole: Persistent Graves' disease meant more than 5 years of antithyroid drug treatment with TSH receptor autoantibodies that stayed positive. This study used TCR sequencing and RNA sequencing of peripheral blood to compare persistent Graves' disease patients against newly diagnosed Graves' disease patients. The study was conducted in China and was registered as a clinical trial. A total of some 35 samples underwent TCR sequencing: roughly 13 from persistent and roughly 20 from newly diagnosed Graves' disease patients. On average, persistent Graves' disease patients in the clinical cohort had been on antithyroid drugs for eight to twelve years.

General findings and caveats noted by the study authors: Sequencing and analysis were limited to the TCR beta chain. Compared with newly diagnosed patients, patients with persistent Graves' disease had lower TCR Shannon entropy and fewer highly expanded clones, which suggests clonal expansion. Because the primary lesion, thyroid tissue, could not be accessed, the study looked at peripheral blood alone. TRBV28, TRBJ1-2 and TRBJ2-5 were preferentially used in persistent disease, while TRBV20-1 and TRBJ2-1 were favored in newly diagnosed disease. The authors acknowledged the small sample size as a limitation that may reduce accuracy. Persistent patients shared more public clonotypes among themselves (roughly 2,700) than newly diagnosed patients did (more than 950).

The time point label for this specimen denotes: persistent/refractory GD, antithyroid drugs over 5 years with positive TRAb. For both TCR sequencing and RNA sequencing, RNA was extracted from PBMCs in TRIzol. The diagnosis of Graves' disease was made according to American Thyroid Association guidelines. Patients for the study were recruited at an endocrinology department in Xi'an, China. Each patient gave 8.5 to 9.5 milliliters of peripheral blood, collected in an EDTA anticoagulant tube. PBMCs were isolated by Ficoll Paque Plus density gradient separation without further T cell sorting. RNA quality was checked with an Agilent 2100 Bioanalyzer and agarose gel, and concentration with a NanoDrop 2000. Trimming costs V 7 bases and J 5 bases, and their ends lie 23 bases apart. There are 16 amino acids in the CDR3, from cysteine to phenylalanine inclusive. The retained sequence is limited to the CDR3, 48 bases, with the frame set at the first base.

Library preparation employed multiplex PCR. Instrument on record: Illumina HiSeq 4000. CDR3 regions were amplified by Arm-PCR with iRepertoire HTBI primers to construct TCR beta libraries. PCR products were gel purified before sequencing. Under the source paper's analysis protocol: Gene usage analysis of CDR3 amino acid clonotypes relied on the 60 to 65 TRBV and about 15 TRBJ segments identified across samples. COPE and FqMerger were used to merge the filtered high-quality paired reads into contigs. BLAST was used to align contigs to the IMGT TRBV, TRBD and TRBJ reference genes, and CDR3 was defined following IMGT. Any clonotype with a frequency above 0.1% was classified as a highly expanded clone. Shannon entropy was used to measure repertoire diversity, and the Gini coefficient was used to measure V-J evenness. Clonotypes shared by more than one individual were considered public. TCRdb reprocessed the public reads (quality trimming at Q25 with fastp, clone calling with MiXCR) and kept in-frame beta chains. Rows are combined by CDR3 protein, so each entry shows the most common genes and DNA. Here the V and J calls rest on TCRdb's processing, not on the authors' analysis. Here the sample has about 660,000 distinct CDR3 sequences; approximately 31% occur a single time. About two fifths of the sample is held by the ten biggest clonotypes.

This clonotype was seen repeatedly, ten times or more. The specificity of this receptor is unknown. Per-nucleotide qualities are absent, and no much larger clonotype sits a single base away. Sequencing used peripheral blood mononuclear cells (PBMCs), obtained when the disease was refractory, from a patient treated with antithyroid drugs. The rearrangement joined TRBV12-3 or TRBV12-4 to TRBJ1-2, with the D gene too uncertain to name. The receptor was isolated from a female donor with Graves disease. The CDR3 protein: CASKHLRESFAYGYTF. At the DNA level, the sequence is TGTGCCAGCAAGCATTTGAGGGAGTCCTTCGCTTATGGCTACACCTTC.